This T cell receptor beta chain was profiled in a study of cytomegalovirus exposure and HLA in healthy donors. Whole-study findings and limits: Previous analysis showed most TCR beta V segments were productive about 87% or about 30% of the time. Among immune exposure information, only CMV serostatus was available. In vitro confirmation showed three CMV-associated chains to be CMV antigen specific.

The PCR employed 60 Vbeta primers together with 13 Jbeta primers. TCRdb keeps only in-frame clones here, not all; method: immunoSEQ multiplex PCR. The data contain about 190,000 clones, almost 75% of them singletons. As for this clone: Its matching antigen is unknown.

This clonotype originated in a woman aged 25 to 39 in good health and CMV-seropositive. Sequenced: PBMCs.

The CDR3 region has the DNA TGTGCCAGCAGTTCCCCCAGGTCCTACGAGCAGTACTTC. Protein sequence: CASSSPRSYEQYF. The chain uses TRBV7-9 and TRBJ2-7; D call uncertain. Deletions cut 6 bases from V and 1 base from J, with 10 bases between. The CDR3 runs 13 residues. Germline V gene sequence: CDR1 SEHNR, CDR2 FQNEAQ (reference sequence).